The rows below give T cell receptor beta chains drawn from one sample of a study of neurological immune-mediated disorders. Via MiXCR, TCRdb re-called the 5' RACE reads, giving one row per CDR3 protein. The sample holds approximately 45,000 distinct CDR3 sequences; 10% to 15% are singletons and the top ten take 0.95% to 1.5%. Sequences were obtained from PBMCs. These receptor sequences come from a female donor in good health. Each CDR3 is given with its conserved first and last residue. A D gene is named only where the DNA matches it firmly. The listing skips clone size in some rows; elsewhere it reads once, few, many or a size class.

v_call	clone_size	d_call	j_call	cdr3_nt	cdr3_aa
TRBV18	.	TRBD1	TRBJ2-5	TGTGCCAGCTCCTTTACAGGGGGCGCGGAGACCCAGTACTTC	CASSFTGGAETQYF
TRBV18	.	.	TRBJ1-1	TGTGCCAGCTCACCCCAAAGGGACGGGGCTTTCTTT	CASSPQRDGAFF
TRBV4-2	many	.	TRBJ2-1	TGTGCCAGCAGCCCAGCGTTTACATACAATGAGCAGTTCTTC	CASSPAFTYNEQFF
TRBV19	few	TRBD1	TRBJ1-2	TGTGCCAGTAGTATTGGACAGGGGGCCGGTGGCTACACCTTC	CASSIGQGAGGYTF
TRBV5-1	many	.	TRBJ1-6	TGCGCCAGCAGCTTGAGAGGGGGCTCCTATAATTCACCCCTCCACTTT	CASSLRGGSYNSPLHF
TRBV5-1	.	.	TRBJ1-4	TGCGCCAGCAGCTTGAACCCCGCGGCTAATGAAAAACTGTTTTTT	CASSLNPAANEKLFF
TRBV6-1	many	.	TRBJ2-7	TGTGCCAGCAGTGAAAGTAGGGACCAAAGCTACGAGCAGTACTTC	CASSESRDQSYEQYF
TRBV5-1	many	.	TRBJ2-3	TGTGCCAGCAGCTTGGTAGGTCCAGATACGCAGTATTTT	CASSLVGPDTQYF
TRBV20-1	few	.	TRBJ1-2	TGCAGTGCTAGATTCAGGGGCGGCTACACCTTC	CSARFRGGYTF
TRBV5-1	many	.	TRBJ1-2	TGCGCCAGCAGCGAACCAGGGGTGAACTATGGCTACACCTTC	CASSEPGVNYGYTF
TRBV5-1	many	.	TRBJ2-5	TGCGCCAGCCACTTGGGTGAAAAAGAGACCCAGTACTTC	CASHLGEKETQYF
TRBV5-1	many	.	TRBJ2-1	TGCGCCAGCAGCTTGGAAGACCAGGCCTACAATGAGCAGTTCTTC	CASSLEDQAYNEQFF
TRBV3-1	many	.	TRBJ1-1	TGTGCCAGCAGCCGCCAGGACACTTTGAACACTGAAGCTTTCTTT	CASSRQDTLNTEAFF